This T cell receptor beta chain was found in a study of regulatory T cells in long-lasting Graves disease. Study-wide context: To qualify as persistent, Graves' disease required over 5 years of antithyroid drugs with positive TSH receptor antibodies. The study, taken as a whole, reports: Under persistent disease, TRBV28, TRBJ1-2 and TRBJ2-5 were used preferentially. Compared with new cases, persistent Graves' patients showed reduced TCR diversity.

Time point described: persistent/refractory GD, antithyroid drugs over 5 years with positive TRAb. Extracted PBMC RNA gave rise to the TCR library. Staff took around 9.7 milliliters of peripheral blood and put it into EDTA tubes. CDR3 size: 12 residues. With 9 bases removed from V and 7 bases from J, the gap between germline ends came to 13 bases. Germline values: CDR1 ENHRY, CDR2 SYGVKD. Of note for this clonotype: Antigen specificity is unknown.

Libraries of TCR beta came from iRepertoire HTBI primers plus Arm-PCR of CDR3 regions. TCRdb re-called the multiplex PCR reads with MiXCR, one entry per CDR3 protein. This table holds hundreds of thousands of distinct CDR3 sequences, around 20% found once. The input for sequencing was peripheral blood mononuclear cells (PBMCs), taken when the disease was refractory, from a patient treated with antithyroid drugs. J is TRBJ2-1 and V is TRBV10-3; D gene ambiguous. The TCR was taken from a female donor with Graves disease. CDR3 nucleotide sequence: TGTGCCATTAGGGCCTTAGGGAATGAGCAGTTCTTC. Amino acid sequence: CAIRALGNEQFF.